One sample yielded the 20 T cell receptor beta chains listed below, sequenced in a study of response to subunit inactivated influenza vaccine. TCRdb re-called the RT-PCR reads through MiXCR, storing one row per CDR3 protein. The sample carries about 700,000 distinct CDR3 sequences, roughly 15% recorded once. The sample here was PBMCs from blood, taken 14 to 15 days before vaccination. Source of these receptors: a man aged 45-65 years who received an inactivated influenza vaccine.

This clonotype was seen a handful of times. The chain recombines TRBV2 with TRBJ2-3, with 12 bases fitting TRBD2. The CDR3 consists of 18 residues. V gave up 3 bases and J gave up 0 bases; unmatched junction bases: 7. Looked up from germline, CDR1 is SNHLY and CDR2 is FYNNEI. The CDR3 DNA reads TGTGCCAGCAGTGATGGACTAGCGGGGAGAACTAGCACAGATACGCAGTATTTT. Amino acid sequence: CASSDGLAGRTSTDTQYF.

The CDR3 loop is CASSLDPGQGRAGELFF. CDR3 nucleotides: TGTGCCAGCAGTTTAGACCCCGGACAGGGTCGAGCCGGGGAGCTGTTTTTT. The V and J genes are TRBV28 and TRBJ2-2, with TRBD1 identical over 8 bases. CDR1 is MDHEN and CDR2 is SYDVKM in the germline V gene. The CDR3 is 17 amino acids. Trimming at V came to 2 bases and at J to 6 bases, leaving 11 bases not matched to a gene.

This clonotype has a count of ten or more. V gene TRBV7-9 combines with J gene TRBJ2-1, with D possibly TRBD2 on 7 matching bases. The V and J ends lost 0 bases and 5 bases respectively, with 8 bases between them. The CDR3 is 14 amino acids. From germline, CDR1 is SEHNR and CDR2 FQNEAQ (reference sequence). CDR3 DNA: TGTGCCAGCAGCTTAGCGGGGGGGCACAATGAGCAGTTCTTC. Translating gives CASSLAGGHNEQFF.

This clonotype showed up just a few times. The chain joins TRBV29-1 to TRBJ1-1; D perhaps matches TRBD1 (5 bases). Germline V gene sequence: CDR1 SQVTM, CDR2 ANQGSEA. V dropped 3 bases and J dropped 0 bases, with 5 bases sitting between them. CDR3 length equals 12 residues. The CDR3 sequence is CSVEGLNTEAFF. For the CDR3, the DNA is TGCAGCGTTGAGGGGCTGAACACTGAAGCTTTCTTT.

The chain joins TRBV18 to TRBJ2-7, with D possibly being TRBD1 or TRBD2 (5 bases each). The germline gives CDR1 KGHSH, CDR2 LQKENI. The CDR3 length is 13 residues. V was trimmed by 5 bases and J by 4 bases, leaving 12 bases between them. The CDR3 sequence is CASSYGARYEQYF. The CDR3 DNA reads as TGTGCCAGCTCATACGGGGCGAGGTACGAGCAGTACTTC.

The CDR3 sequence: CSVMTSGSEFGSYNEQFF. CDR3 coding DNA: TGCAGCGTCATGACTAGCGGGAGCGAATTTGGCTCCTACAATGAGCAGTTCTTC. The rearrangement joins TRBV29-1 to TRBJ2-1, with 12 nucleotides matching TRBD2. The CDR3 spans 18 residues. V trimming: 6 bases; J trimming: 0 bases; junction bases outside the gene matches: 12. Looked up from germline, CDR1 is SQVTM and CDR2 is ANQGSEA.

This clonotype has only a few counts. The genes are TRBV7-3 and TRBJ2-3; 7 positions match TRBD2. The V gene end was trimmed by 1 base and the J gene end by 0 bases; junction bases not matched to a gene: 1. CDR1 is SGHTA and CDR2 is FQGTGA in the germline V gene. This CDR3 has 15 amino acids. The CDR3 bases are TGTGCCAGCAGCTTAATGGGACTAAGCACAGATACGCAGTATTTT. Its protein is CASSLMGLSTDTQYF.

This clonotype was observed at least ten times. The CDR3 protein is CSVGGAPADTQYF. The CDR3 DNA sequence: TGCAGCGTTGGAGGGGCGCCGGCAGATACGCAGTATTTT. The chain is built from TRBV29-1 and TRBJ2-3; D is tentatively TRBD1 or TRBD2 (5 bases each). CDR3 length: 13 amino acids. Germline values: CDR1 SQVTM, CDR2 ANQGSEA. The V end lost 4 bases, the J end lost 4 bases, and 12 bases lay between the germline ends.

This clonotype was observed a handful of times. This chain uses TRBV27 with TRBJ2-7, with TRBD2 as a possible D gene (6 bases). Germline V CDR1 and CDR2: MNHEY, SMNVEV (reference sequence). V was shortened by 1 base and J by 3 bases, with 10 bases between the two germline ends. CDR3 length: 14 residues. Here the CDR3 reads CASSLLFSGYEQYF. As DNA, the CDR3 is TGTGCCAGCAGTTTATTGTTTAGCGGCTACGAGCAGTACTTC.

This chain uses TRBV20-1 with TRBJ2-3; D is unresolved. This CDR3 region has 13 residues. Between the trimmed V and J ends, which lost 4 bases and 0 bases, there was a span of 8 bases. Germline loops: CDR1 DFQATT, CDR2 SNEGSKA (reference sequence). CDR3 sequence (DNA): TGCAGTGCTAAGATCGTAAGCACAGATACGCAGTATTTT. Translating it yields CSAKIVSTDTQYF.

This clonotype was counted ten times or more. The chain combines TRBV4-3 with TRBJ2-3; 8 bases are a match to TRBD2. Germline CDR1 reads LGHNA; CDR2 reads YSLEER. Trimming removed 2 bases from V and 2 bases from J; junction bases left unmatched: 18. CDR3 length: 20 residues. The CDR3 sequence: CASSQFWRGALQRSTDTQYF. DNA for the CDR3: TGCGCCAGCAGCCAATTTTGGCGGGGGGCGTTACAACGCTCCACAGATACGCAGTATTTT.

V is TRBV6-2 or TRBV6-3 and J is TRBJ2-6; weak D call: TRBD2 (5 bases). Germline CDR1 MNHEY, CDR2 SVGEGT. The CDR3 runs 20 residues. V was trimmed by 2 bases and J by 0 bases, leaving 20 bases between them. CDR3 nucleotide sequence: TGTGCCAGCAGTTACGGTGGGAGAGGTAGCGCTAGCTCTGGGGCCAACGTCCTGACTTTC. Protein sequence: CASSYGGRGSASSGANVLTF.

The chain joins TRBV20-1 to TRBJ2-5; 10 bases map to TRBD2. The germline CDR1 and CDR2 sequences are DFQATT and SNEGSKA (reference sequence). CDR3 length equals 15 residues. J gave up 2 bases and V 3 bases, and 6 bases lay outside the gene matches. The CDR3 region has the DNA TGCAGTGCTAGTGCGCTAGCGGGAGAACAAGAGACCCAGTACTTC. This gives the protein CSASALAGEQETQYF.

The rearrangement joins TRBV10-2 to TRBJ2-2; 9 nucleotides match TRBD2. CDR1 and CDR2 from the germline V gene are WSHSY and SAAADI. The CDR3 consists of 17 residues. The J segment lost 1 base and the V segment lost 8 bases, leaving 11 bases of the junction unmatched. CDR3 loop: CASRGVNSGRNTGELFF. The CDR3, as DNA: TGCGCCAGCCGGGGGGTAAATAGCGGGAGGAACACCGGGGAGCTGTTTTTT.

The chain uses TRBV10-3 and TRBJ2-2; D not resolved. The CDR3 contains 12 residues. The germline V gene has CDR1 ENHRY and CDR2 SYGVKD. Trimming left V 3 bases short and J 8 bases short, with 7 bases between. This CDR3 reads CAISDPQGELFF. The CDR3 DNA reads as TGTGCCATCAGTGATCCTCAGGGGGAGCTGTTTTTT.

This clonotype appeared a few times. The V and J genes are TRBV2 and TRBJ2-4; 8 bases match TRBD2. This CDR3 is 13 amino acids long. J was trimmed by 6 bases and V by 2 bases; bases with no gene match: 0. Germline CDR1 and CDR2: SNHLY and FYNNEI. In nucleotides, the CDR3 is TGTGCCAGCAGTGAACGGGGGGGAAACATTCAGTACTTC. Protein product: CASSERGGNIQYF.

CDR3 in DNA: TGTGCCACCAGCAGCGAGGGACAGAAAAACACCGGGGAGCTGTTTTTT. It is translated as CATSSEGQKNTGELFF. V and J are TRBV15 and TRBJ2-2, with 7 bases lining up with TRBD1. This CDR3 comprises 16 residues. From germline, CDR1 is LNHNV and CDR2 YYDKDF (reference sequence). With V trimmed by 3 bases and J by 2 bases, 6 bases remained unmatched.

This clonotype was seen a few times. The chain employs TRBV12-3 or TRBV12-4 and TRBJ2-5; TRBD2 agrees at 11 bases. This CDR3 contains 15 residues. The junction had 1 base not matched to a gene; V was cut back by 0 bases and J by 4 bases. Written as DNA, the CDR3 is TGTGCCAGCAGTTTAGCACTAGCGGGGGTAGAGACCCAGTACTTC. It specifies CASSLALAGVETQYF.

This chain connects TRBV5-1 to TRBJ2-3; tentative D call: TRBD2 (6 bases). Between the trimmed V and J ends, which lost 0 bases and 4 bases, there was a span of 12 bases. This CDR3 comprises 15 residues. The germline V gene encodes CDR1 SGHRS and CDR2 YFSETQ. The CDR3 loop reads CASSLEGLESDTQYF. DNA for the CDR3: TGCGCCAGCAGCTTGGAGGGACTCGAATCAGATACGCAGTATTTT. Variable domain in full (rest from reference TRBV5-1 and TRBJ2-3): KAGVTQTPRYLIKTRGQQVTLSCSPISGHRSVSWYQQTPGQGLQFLFEYFSETQRNKGNFPGRFSGRQFSNSRSEMNVSTLELGDSALYLCASSLEGLESDTQYFGPGTRLTVL.

This clonotype was counted many times. The V gene is TRBV10-3, the J gene TRBJ2-7, with D possibly matching TRBD2 (6 bases). The V and J ends lost 8 bases and 6 bases respectively, with 14 bases between them. Germline lookup yields CDR1 ENHRY and CDR2 SYGVKD. This CDR3 spans 12 amino acids. The CDR3 coding sequence is TGTGCCATCGGCTTGACTAGTGGCGAGCAGTACTTC. This codes for CAIGLTSGEQYF.